The clone carrying this T cell receptor beta chain was picked up one time. Antigen unknown. The V and J ends lost 2 bases and 5 bases respectively, with 17 bases between them. The CDR3 covers 16 residues. Germline-derived CDR1 and CDR2 are MNHEY and SVGAGI. PCR employed 60 Vbeta and 13 Jbeta primers. TCRdb's table, derived via immunoSEQ multiplex PCR, lists solely in-frame clones and lacks some. The top ten clones hold about 1.6% of a sample with 150,000 to 200,000 clones, roughly 70% of them seen once. Though nominally healthy at sampling, donors likely had unrecorded immune exposures. This entry is derived from a study of cytomegalovirus exposure and HLA in healthy donors. Whole-study context: Previous work identified around 120 million unique TCR beta sequences from 150 million to 200 million T cells. Most genotyped donors, about 81% of roughly 400, had Caucasian-associated genetic ancestry. Study-wide points: The authors later found most CMV-associated TCR beta chains appeared HLA-restricted.

Sequenced sample: PBMCs. The genes are TRBV6-5 and TRBJ2-3; D is possibly TRBD1 (6 bases). The receptor comes from a girl between 5 and 17 years old in good health and CMV-seronegative. The CDR3 sequence is CASSYQVRGGVDTQYF. The CDR3 DNA follows: TGTGCCAGCAGTTACCAGGTCAGGGGCGGAGTAGATACGCAGTATTTT.